A selection of T cell receptor beta chains follows, all from one sample in a study of long-term antiretroviral therapy in people with HIV. Sequencing used immunoSEQ multiplex PCR; TCRdb keeps in-frame clones, though not all of them. This table holds about 20,000 clones, almost 95% found once. The starting material was unsorted PBMCs, obtained 4.4 years after starting antiretroviral therapy. These receptor sequences come from a woman aged 45-65 years with HIV. Each CDR3 is given without its conserved first and last residue.

v_gene: TRBV18; CDR3aa: ASSPKADETQY
v_gene: TRBV2; CDR3aa: ASIRRPGQGGYEQY
v_gene: TRBV5-1; CDR3aa: ASSLTLIAVPNTGELF
v_gene: TRBV2; CDR3aa: ASSGRRLTGTSYNEQF
v_gene: TRBV25-1; CDR3aa: ASSDSGALGNTIY
v_gene: TRBV6-5; CDR3aa: ASSYGAVEKLF
v_gene: TRBV13; CDR3aa: ASSLPTRSGDTQY
v_gene: TRBV6-1; CDR3aa: ASSERRGSGYGYT
v_gene: TRBV4-1; CDR3aa: ASSHAGAGFDNEQF
v_gene: TRBV6-5; CDR3aa: ASSPAGVTEAF
v_gene: TRBV7-2; CDR3aa: ASSLKGGVGETQY
v_gene: TRBV7-9; CDR3aa: ASSLAQLIAEQF
v_gene: TRBV4-3; CDR3aa: ASSQGGDNQPQH
v_gene: TRBV6-4; CDR3aa: ASSGTGGKAF
v_gene: TRBV7-8; CDR3aa: ASSLDGYNSPLH
v_gene: TRBV19; CDR3aa: ASKTSGVSYEQY
v_gene: TRBV19; CDR3aa: ASSIVGAGGPPGYGYT
v_gene: TRBV2; CDR3aa: ASSAGTAILMKKLF
v_gene: TRBV4-1; CDR3aa: ASSPSYDGIVRF
v_gene: TRBV2; CDR3aa: ASRRQNTEAF
v_gene: TRBV14; CDR3aa: ASSDQGAYGYT
v_gene: TRBV5-1; CDR3aa: ASSFERTAGANVLT
v_gene: TRBV4-1; CDR3aa: ASSQERRSYGELF
v_gene: TRBV5-5; CDR3aa: ASSPTGSSYEQY
v_gene: TRBV2; CDR3aa: ASRAALSNQPQH
v_gene: TRBV11-3; CDR3aa: ASSLTGGAGTEAF
v_gene: TRBV5-6; CDR3aa: ASSFVGDSGQY
v_gene: TRBV27; CDR3aa: ASTTRGTDTQY
v_gene: TRBV5-1; CDR3aa: ASSLARTEKLF
v_gene: TRBV9; CDR3aa: ASSVEVRGYQETQY
v_gene: TRBV2; CDR3aa: ASTRLRAGGNYGYT
v_gene: TRBV10-3; CDR3aa: AGGGGTDTQY
v_gene: TRBV2; CDR3aa: ASSPASLGANVLT
v_gene: TRBV7-8; CDR3aa: ASSLPPNLPGELF
v_gene: TRBV7-2; CDR3aa: ASSLRGVGSGANVLT
v_gene: TRBV7-9; CDR3aa: ASSFVGAGELF
v_gene: TRBV21-1; CDR3aa: ASSTDIPYNSPLH
v_gene: TRBV6-1; CDR3aa: ASRPLVLAKNIQY
v_gene: TRBV6-1; CDR3aa: ASRTGQLYGYT
v_gene: TRBV5-1; CDR3aa: ASSLGLGTFSGANVLT
v_gene: TRBV27; CDR3aa: ASSLSKPTVVNYGYT
v_gene: TRBV6-5; CDR3aa: ASSLGRGAEAF
v_gene: TRBV6-6; CDR3aa: ASSALAGGQDTQY
v_gene: TRBV25-1; CDR3aa: ASSPAGGRITEAF
v_gene: TRBV12-5; CDR3aa: ASGTGAGGTYEQY
v_gene: TRBV2; CDR3aa: ASKRTGSTDTQY
v_gene: TRBV5-1; CDR3aa: ASSLGGEGQGTEAF
v_gene: TRBV27; CDR3aa: ASSGGLAVHEQY
v_gene: TRBV5-1; CDR3aa: ASSPGSISNTEAF
v_gene: TRBV19; CDR3aa: ASSTRGQGVHNEQF
v_gene: TRBV5-1; CDR3aa: ASSPGPGASGEGTQY
v_gene: TRBV2; CDR3aa: ASRGTVSSYEQY